The rows below give T cell receptor beta chains drawn from one sample of a study of shared clonotypes between healthy human individuals. TCRdb keeps only in-frame clones here, not all; method: immunoSEQ multiplex PCR. The data show roughly 300,000 clones, roughly 87% seen once. The sample consisted of memory CD8+ T cells sorted from blood. Source of these receptors: a man aged 18 to 29 in good health. The CDR3 runs from the conserved cysteine through the conserved F or W. Fields, in order: V gene, J gene, D gene, clone size, CDR3 protein, CDR3 DNA. D genes are given only for firm matches. Clone size is not always given. Where it is, it says once, few, many or a class for expanded clones.

V: TRBV4-3; J: TRBJ2-7; D: TRBD2; size: NA; CDR3: CASSPEVSSGLLEQYF; DNA: TGCGCCAGCAGCCCGGAGGTTTCTAGCGGCCTTCTCGAGCAGTACTTC
V: TRBV6-5; J: TRBJ1-2; D: NA; size: few; CDR3: CASSWRIASHYTF; DNA: TGTGCCAGCAGCTGGCGTATCGCCTCCCACTACACCTTC
V: TRBV11-3; J: TRBJ2-5; D: NA; size: NA; CDR3: CASSLVETQYF; DNA: TGTGCCAGCAGCTTAGTGGAGACCCAGTACTTC
V: TRBV9; J: TRBJ2-5; D: TRBD2; size: NA; CDR3: CASSAQRGAQETQYF; DNA: TGTGCCAGCAGCGCTCAGCGGGGGGCCCAAGAGACCCAGTACTTC
V: TRBV13; J: TRBJ1-1; D: NA; size: many; CDR3: CASSSTGSIGSTEAFF; DNA: TGTGCCAGCAGCTCGACAGGTTCAATAGGGAGCACTGAAGCTTTCTTT
V: TRBV28; J: TRBJ1-1; D: NA; size: NA; CDR3: CASSLGFGDPTEAFF; DNA: TGTGCCAGCAGTTTAGGGTTTGGGGATCCCACTGAAGCTTTCTTT
V: TRBV5-4; J: TRBJ2-3; D: NA; size: NA; CDR3: CASGYRGTDTQYF; DNA: TGTGCCAGCGGCTACCGGGGCACAGATACGCAGTATTTT
V: TRBV7-8; J: TRBJ1-2; D: TRBD1; size: many; CDR3: CASSSGTGGGFYGYTF; DNA: TGTGCCAGCAGCTCAGGGACAGGGGGCGGGTTCTATGGCTACACCTTC
V: TRBV6-5; J: TRBJ1-1; D: NA; size: NA; CDR3: CASYKMASNTEAFF; DNA: TGTGCCAGCTACAAGATGGCGTCGAACACTGAAGCTTTCTTT
V: TRBV10-3; J: TRBJ2-5; D: TRBD1; size: NA; CDR3: CAISFGTGEETQYF; DNA: TGTGCCATCAGCTTCGGGACAGGGGAAGAGACCCAGTACTTC
V: TRBV5-1; J: TRBJ1-1; D: TRBD1; size: NA; CDR3: CASSGRTGEGPEAFF; DNA: TGCGCCAGCAGCGGACGGACAGGGGAAGGCCCTGAAGCTTTCTTT
V: TRBV7-9; J: TRBJ2-1; D: NA; size: NA; CDR3: CASSPQGGQFF; DNA: TGTGCCAGCAGCCCCCAAGGCGGGCAGTTCTTC
V: TRBV2; J: TRBJ2-7; D: TRBD1; size: NA; CDR3: CASSEMGQRTYEQYF; DNA: TGTGCCAGCAGTGAAATGGGACAGAGAACCTACGAGCAGTACTTC
V: TRBV27; J: TRBJ2-1; D: TRBD1; size: NA; CDR3: CASSLPGQGPDSYNEQFF; DNA: TGTGCCAGCAGTTTGCCGGGACAGGGACCCGACTCCTACAATGAGCAGTTCTTC
V: TRBV13; J: TRBJ2-5; D: TRBD1; size: NA; CDR3: CASSSGTGKETQYF; DNA: TGTGCCAGCAGCTCTGGGACAGGGAAAGAGACCCAGTACTTC
V: TRBV29-1; J: TRBJ2-7; D: NA; size: few; CDR3: CSVQGGNFHEQYF; DNA: TGCAGCGTTCAAGGGGGGAACTTCCACGAGCAGTACTTC
V: TRBV9; J: TRBJ2-7; D: NA; size: NA; CDR3: CASSEGLSSSYEQYF; DNA: TGTGCCAGCAGCGAGGGACTTTCCAGCTCCTACGAGCAGTACTTC
V: TRBV7-7; J: TRBJ2-7; D: NA; size: NA; CDR3: CASSLRDPQPRRRAYEQYF; DNA: TGTGCTAGCAGCTTACGAGACCCACAACCGCGGAGGAGGGCCTACGAGCAGTACTTC
V: TRBV6-5; J: TRBJ2-1; D: NA; size: NA; CDR3: CASSYWGNPYNEQFF; DNA: TGTGCCAGCAGTTACTGGGGTAACCCCTACAATGAGCAGTTCTTC
V: TRBV29-1; J: TRBJ1-1; D: NA; size: NA; CDR3: CSVEDEGHSSTEAFF; DNA: TGCAGCGTTGAAGACGAGGGGCATAGCAGCACTGAAGCTTTCTTT
V: TRBV6-4; J: TRBJ2-3; D: NA; size: NA; CDR3: CASSDRGDTDTQYF; DNA: TGTGCCAGCAGTGACAGGGGTGACACAGATACGCAGTATTTT
V: TRBV27; J: TRBJ2-1; D: NA; size: NA; CDR3: CASSYARPPEQFF; DNA: TGTGCCAGCAGTTACGCCAGGCCTCCTGAGCAGTTCTTC
V: TRBV11-2; J: TRBJ2-7; D: TRBD2; size: NA; CDR3: CASSLSAPGGFYEQYF; DNA: TGTGCCAGCAGCTTATCCGCGCCGGGAGGATTCTACGAGCAGTACTTC
V: TRBV2; J: TRBJ2-7; D: NA; size: few; CDR3: CASKGVLGILEQYF; DNA: TGTGCCAGCAAGGGGGTTCTAGGGATTCTCGAGCAGTACTTC
V: TRBV5-6; J: TRBJ2-2; D: TRBD2; size: NA; CDR3: CASSLGGTSGHTGELFF; DNA: TGTGCCAGCAGCTTGGGTGGGACTAGCGGACACACCGGGGAGCTGTTTTTT
V: TRBV15; J: TRBJ2-2; D: TRBD1; size: NA; CDR3: CATSLPPGTGTDGELFF; DNA: TGTGCCACCAGCCTGCCCCCGGGGACAGGGACGGACGGGGAGCTGTTTTTT
V: TRBV5-6; J: TRBJ2-5; D: NA; size: NA; CDR3: CASSPELAGPQETQYF; DNA: TGTGCCAGCAGCCCGGAACTAGCCGGACCGCAAGAGACCCAGTACTTC
V: TRBV6-1; J: TRBJ2-7; D: TRBD1; size: NA; CDR3: CASSDPGTGFYEQYF; DNA: TGTGCCAGCAGTGATCCCGGGACAGGCTTCTACGAGCAGTACTTC
V: TRBV19; J: TRBJ2-7; D: NA; size: NA; CDR3: CASSSTGTQDEQYF; DNA: TGTGCCAGTAGTTCGACCGGGACCCAAGACGAGCAGTACTTC
V: TRBV4-3; J: TRBJ1-4; D: NA; size: NA; CDR3: CASSQVFGRVGEKLFF; DNA: TGCGCCAGCAGCCAAGTATTTGGCAGGGTGGGGGAAAAACTGTTTTTT
V: TRBV6-5; J: TRBJ2-1; D: NA; size: NA; CDR3: CASSHRTGYEQFF; DNA: TGTGCCAGCAGTCACCGTACAGGGTATGAGCAGTTCTTC
V: TRBV28; J: TRBJ2-1; D: TRBD1; size: NA; CDR3: CASSQGQGHEQFF; DNA: TGTGCCAGCAGTCAAGGACAGGGCCATGAGCAGTTCTTC
V: TRBV2; J: TRBJ1-1; D: NA; size: NA; CDR3: CASSEGREGRNTEAFF; DNA: TGTGCCAGCAGTGAAGGGAGGGAGGGAAGGAACACTGAAGCTTTCTTT
V: TRBV7-2; J: TRBJ1-5; D: NA; size: NA; CDR3: CASSLGWDQPQHF; DNA: TGTGCCAGCAGCTTAGGTTGGGACCAGCCCCAGCATTTT
V: TRBV13; J: TRBJ2-3; D: NA; size: NA; CDR3: CASSLPAGRGTDTQYF; DNA: TGTGCCAGCAGCTTACCCGCGGGAAGGGGCACAGATACGCAGTATTTT
V: TRBV9; J: TRBJ2-7; D: TRBD2; size: few; CDR3: CASSVSGRVDEQYF; DNA: TGTGCCAGCAGCGTTAGCGGGAGAGTCGACGAGCAGTACTTC
V: TRBV5-5; J: TRBJ1-6; D: TRBD1; size: NA; CDR3: CASRERGQGSNSPLHF; DNA: TGTGCCAGCCGAGAAAGGGGACAGGGGTCTAATTCACCCCTCCACTTT
V: TRBV6-5; J: TRBJ1-1; D: NA; size: NA; CDR3: CASSYSIASEAFF; DNA: TGTGCCAGCAGTTACTCGATAGCCTCAGAAGCTTTCTTT
V: TRBV27; J: TRBJ1-3; D: NA; size: NA; CDR3: CASSLSGWGPTIYF; DNA: TGTGCCAGCAGTTTATCGGGTTGGGGGCCCACCATATATTTT
V: TRBV7-9; J: TRBJ2-5; D: NA; size: NA; CDR3: CASSLSLQETQYF; DNA: TGTGCCAGCAGCTTGTCCCTGCAAGAGACCCAGTACTTC
V: TRBV6-1; J: TRBJ2-7; D: NA; size: NA; CDR3: CASSPRNYEQYF; DNA: TGTGCCAGCAGTCCGCGTAACTACGAGCAGTACTTC
V: TRBV5-1; J: TRBJ2-1; D: TRBD1; size: NA; CDR3: CASSWGQGVNEQFF; DNA: TGCGCCAGCAGCTGGGGACAGGGAGTCAATGAGCAGTTCTTC
V: TRBV5-1; J: TRBJ2-7; D: NA; size: NA; CDR3: CASRITTGLYEQYF; DNA: TGCGCCAGCAGAATTACCACAGGCCTCTACGAGCAGTACTTC
V: TRBV27; J: TRBJ2-7; D: TRBD2; size: NA; CDR3: CASSPGRALYEQYF; DNA: TGTGCCAGCAGTCCGGGGAGGGCCCTCTACGAGCAGTACTTC
V: TRBV28; J: TRBJ1-4; D: TRBD1; size: NA; CDR3: CASRSTGTGNEKLFF; DNA: TGTGCCAGCAGAAGCACCGGGACAGGGAATGAAAAACTGTTTTTT
V: TRBV5-1; J: TRBJ2-1; D: NA; size: NA; CDR3: CASSLERSSYNEQFF; DNA: TGCGCCAGCAGCTTGGAAAGAAGCTCCTACAATGAGCAGTTCTTC
V: TRBV6-1; J: TRBJ1-6; D: NA; size: NA; CDR3: CASSDTRVLSYNSPLHF; DNA: TGTGCCAGCAGTGACACGAGGGTGTTGTCCTATAATTCACCCCTCCACTTT
V: TRBV5-4; J: TRBJ2-7; D: TRBD2; size: NA; CDR3: CASSPASGSYEQYF; DNA: TGTGCCAGCAGCCCGGCTAGCGGGAGCTACGAGCAGTACTTC
V: TRBV6-5; J: TRBJ2-5; D: NA; size: NA; CDR3: CASSNTLGNEYF; DNA: TGTGCCAGCAGTAACACACTAGGAAACGAGTACTTC
V: TRBV7-2; J: TRBJ2-7; D: NA; size: NA; CDR3: CASSLDYLVYEQYF; DNA: TGTGCCAGCAGCTTAGACTATCTTGTCTACGAGCAGTACTTC
V: TRBV18; J: TRBJ2-7; D: NA; size: once; CDR3: CASSLTRGQATYEQYF; DNA: TGTGCCAGCTCCCTGACTAGAGGACAGGCCACCTACGAGCAGTACTTC
V: TRBV4-1; J: TRBJ2-1; D: NA; size: NA; CDR3: CASSQDLRVYNEQFF; DNA: TGCGCCAGCAGCCAAGATCTCCGGGTTTACAATGAGCAGTTCTTC
V: TRBV30; J: TRBJ2-5; D: TRBD2; size: NA; CDR3: CAWKGLGAGGQETQYF; DNA: TGTGCCTGGAAAGGTTTGGGAGCGGGGGGCCAAGAGACCCAGTACTTC
V: TRBV5-1; J: TRBJ1-1; D: NA; size: NA; CDR3: CASSLGRVNTEAFF; DNA: TGCGCCAGCAGCTTGGGTAGGGTGAACACTGAAGCTTTCTTT
V: TRBV6-1; J: TRBJ1-2; D: NA; size: NA; CDR3: CASSADSNYGYTF; DNA: TGTGCCAGCAGCGCGGACAGTAACTATGGCTACACCTTC
V: TRBV7-9; J: TRBJ1-2; D: NA; size: NA; CDR3: CASSLGTGTSHGYTF; DNA: TGTGCCAGCAGCTTGGGTACCGGGACATCTCATGGCTACACCTTC